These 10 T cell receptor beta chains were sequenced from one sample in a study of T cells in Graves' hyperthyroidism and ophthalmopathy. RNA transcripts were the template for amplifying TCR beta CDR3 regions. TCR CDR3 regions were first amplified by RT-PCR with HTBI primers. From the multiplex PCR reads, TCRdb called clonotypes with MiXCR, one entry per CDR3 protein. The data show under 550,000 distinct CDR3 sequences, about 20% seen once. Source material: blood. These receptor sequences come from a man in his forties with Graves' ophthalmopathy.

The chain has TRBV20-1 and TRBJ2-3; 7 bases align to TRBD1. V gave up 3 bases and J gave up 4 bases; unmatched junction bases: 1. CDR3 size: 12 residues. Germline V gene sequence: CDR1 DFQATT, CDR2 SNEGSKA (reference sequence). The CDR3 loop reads CSASDRADTQYF. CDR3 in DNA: TGCAGTGCTAGCGACAGGGCAGATACGCAGTATTTT.

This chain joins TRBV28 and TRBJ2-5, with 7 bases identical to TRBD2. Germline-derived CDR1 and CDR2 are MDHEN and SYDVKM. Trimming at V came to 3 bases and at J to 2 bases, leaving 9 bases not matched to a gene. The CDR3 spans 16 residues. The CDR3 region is CASSLGGMLTQETQYF. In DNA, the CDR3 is TGTGCCAGCAGTTTGGGGGGGATGCTGACTCAAGAGACCCAGTACTTC.

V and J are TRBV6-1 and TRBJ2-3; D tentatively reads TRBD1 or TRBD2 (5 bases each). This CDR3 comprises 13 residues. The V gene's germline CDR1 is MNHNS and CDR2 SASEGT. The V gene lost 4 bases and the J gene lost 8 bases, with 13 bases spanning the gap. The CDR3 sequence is CASSAEGWGTQYF. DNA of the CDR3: TGTGCCAGCAGTGCCGAGGGGTGGGGTACGCAGTATTTT.

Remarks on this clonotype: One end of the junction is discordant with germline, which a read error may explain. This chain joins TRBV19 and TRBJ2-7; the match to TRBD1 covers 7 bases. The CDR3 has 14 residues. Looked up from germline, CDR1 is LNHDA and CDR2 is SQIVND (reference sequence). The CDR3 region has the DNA TGTGCCAGTAGTACGACAGGGAGCTCCTACGAGCTGTACTTC. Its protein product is CASSTTGSSYELYF.

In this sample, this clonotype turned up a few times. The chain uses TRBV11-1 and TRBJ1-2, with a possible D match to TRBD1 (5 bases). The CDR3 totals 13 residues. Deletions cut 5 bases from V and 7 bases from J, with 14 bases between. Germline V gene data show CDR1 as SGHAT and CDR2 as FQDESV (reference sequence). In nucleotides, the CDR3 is TGTGCCAGCAGCCACGGTGGGGACTTTGGCTACACCTTC. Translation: CASSHGGDFGYTF.

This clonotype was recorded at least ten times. CDR3 nucleotides: TGTGCCAGCAGCTCTTCCAGACTAGAAGGGGGTGCGGATACGCAGTATTTT. Amino acid sequence: CASSSSRLEGGADTQYF. This chain links TRBV7-3 with TRBJ2-3; the D call may be TRBD1 or TRBD2 (6 bases each). V lost 4 bases to trimming and J lost 6 bases, with 23 bases between them. CDR3 size: 17 residues. CDR1 SGHTA and CDR2 FQGTGA come from the germline V gene.

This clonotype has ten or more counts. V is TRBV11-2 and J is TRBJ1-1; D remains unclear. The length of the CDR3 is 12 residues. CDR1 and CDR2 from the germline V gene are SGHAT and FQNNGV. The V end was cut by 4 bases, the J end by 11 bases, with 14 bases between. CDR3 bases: TGTGCCAGCAGCTCCCTTGCCTCGAGGGCTTTCTTT. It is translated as CASSSLASRAFF.

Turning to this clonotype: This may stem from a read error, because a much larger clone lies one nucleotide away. The CDR3 DNA follows: TGTGCTAGTGGTTTTGGGAATGAGCAGTTCTTC. Translated, it gives CASGFGNEQFF. This chain joins TRBV12-5 and TRBJ2-1; D gene unclear. Trimming stripped 3 bases from V and 7 bases from J, with 4 bases between. This CDR3 has 11 amino acids. CDR1 is LGHNT and CDR2 is FRNRAP in the germline V gene.

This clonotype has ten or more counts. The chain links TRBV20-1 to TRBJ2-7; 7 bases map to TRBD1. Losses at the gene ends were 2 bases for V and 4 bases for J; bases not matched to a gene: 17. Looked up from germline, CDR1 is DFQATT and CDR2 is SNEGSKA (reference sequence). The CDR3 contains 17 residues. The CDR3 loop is CSARLSMPGQARYEQYF. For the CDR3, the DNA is TGCAGTGCTAGACTCTCTATGCCTGGACAGGCACGATACGAGCAGTACTTC.

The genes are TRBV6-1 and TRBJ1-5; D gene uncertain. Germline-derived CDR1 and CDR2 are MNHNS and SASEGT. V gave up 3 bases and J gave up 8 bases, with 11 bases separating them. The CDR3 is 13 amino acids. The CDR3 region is CASSDWALEPQHF. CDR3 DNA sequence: TGTGCCAGCAGTGATTGGGCGTTGGAGCCCCAGCATTTT.